The 7 T cell receptor beta chains presented below share a single source sample, sequenced in a study of cytomegalovirus exposure and HLA in healthy donors. Use of 60 Vbeta and 13 Jbeta primers characterized the PCR. Libraries were prepared by immunoSEQ multiplex PCR; TCRdb keeps only in-frame clonotypes and omits some of them. The sample carries 80,000 or so clones, roughly 70% recorded once. The sequenced sample was PBMCs. These receptor sequences come from a man between 60 and 75 years old in good health and CMV-seropositive.

With respect to this clone: An end of the junction differs from the germline gene, which may be a read error. This chain joins TRBV6-1 and TRBJ1-1; D is perhaps TRBD1 (5 bases). The germline V gene has CDR1 MNHNS and CDR2 SASEGT. The CDR3 spans 15 residues. The DNA for the CDR3 is TGTGCCAGCATGAGCAGGCAGGGAATGAAGACTGAAGCTTTCTTT. Translated: CASMSRQGMKTEAFF.

The chain joins TRBV27 to TRBJ2-7; D uncertain. Germline CDR1 is MNHEY and CDR2 is SMNVEV (reference sequence). The CDR3 runs 13 residues. Trimming left V 2 bases short and J 4 bases short, with 9 bases between. The CDR3, as DNA: TGTGCCAGCAGTTTAAACGGAGATTACGAGCAGTACTTC. Translation: CASSLNGDYEQYF.

This chain's CDR3 is CASSSTAVPSNTGELFF. As DNA, the CDR3 is TGTGCCAGCAGCTCGACTGCGGTACCCTCAAACACCGGGGAGCTGTTTTTT. This chain links TRBV11-3 with TRBJ2-2; D ambiguous. The V gene's germline CDR1 is SGHNT and CDR2 YENEEA. The V gene lost 4 bases and the J gene lost 2 bases, with 17 bases spanning the gap. The CDR3 is 17 residues long.

This sequence joins TRBV2 and TRBJ1-2; 7 nucleotides line up with TRBD1. J was trimmed by 2 bases and V by 4 bases; bases with no gene match: 7. Germline-derived CDR1 and CDR2 are SNHLY and FYNNEI. The CDR3 length is 15 residues. CDR3 in amino acids: CASSVLAGGNYGYTF. The CDR3 DNA follows: TGTGCCAGCAGTGTTCTGGCAGGGGGAAACTATGGCTACACCTTC.

This chain links TRBV6-5 with TRBJ2-5; 9 nucleotides agree with TRBD2. With 6 bases clipped from V and 7 bases from J, the junction kept 6 bases outside the gene matches. The CDR3 loop spans 13 amino acids. Germline V lookup: CDR1 MNHEY, CDR2 SVGAGI. CDR3: CASRPGLAGTQYF. The CDR3 nucleotides read TGTGCCAGCAGGCCGGGACTAGCTGGGACCCAGTACTTC.

Turning to this clone: The junction departs from the called germline gene at one end, perhaps through a read error. The rearrangement links TRBV7-7 to TRBJ2-5; TRBD2 agrees at 9 bases. The CDR3 totals 15 residues. Germline lookup yields CDR1 SSHAT and CDR2 FNYEAQ (reference sequence). CDR3 in DNA: TGTGCTAGCAGCCTAGGCGCGGGAGGGCAAGAGACCCAGTACTTC. This gives the protein CASSLGAGGQETQYF.

This chain connects TRBV28 to TRBJ2-2; D is possibly TRBD2 (6 bases). V gave up 8 bases and J gave up 7 bases, with 20 bases separating them. This CDR3 contains 15 residues. Per germline, CDR1 MDHEN and CDR2 SYDVKM. CDR3 protein: CASWGTLAGIGELFF. The DNA of the CDR3 is TGTGCCAGCTGGGGGACCCTGGCGGGGATCGGGGAGCTGTTTTTT.